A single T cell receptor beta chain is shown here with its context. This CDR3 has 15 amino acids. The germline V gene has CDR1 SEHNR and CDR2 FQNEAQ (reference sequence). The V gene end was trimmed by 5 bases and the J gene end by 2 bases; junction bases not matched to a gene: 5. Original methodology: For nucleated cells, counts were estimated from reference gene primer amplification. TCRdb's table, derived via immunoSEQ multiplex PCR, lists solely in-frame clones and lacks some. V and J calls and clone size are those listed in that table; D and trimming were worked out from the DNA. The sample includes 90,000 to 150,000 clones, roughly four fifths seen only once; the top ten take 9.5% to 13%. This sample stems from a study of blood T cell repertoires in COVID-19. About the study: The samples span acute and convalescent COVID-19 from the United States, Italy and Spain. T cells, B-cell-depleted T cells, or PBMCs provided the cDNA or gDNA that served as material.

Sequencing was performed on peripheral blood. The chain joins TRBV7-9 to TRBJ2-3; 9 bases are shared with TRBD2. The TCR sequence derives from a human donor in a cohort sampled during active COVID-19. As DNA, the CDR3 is TGTGCCAGCAGCCCAATAGCGGGGGACACAGATACGCAGTATTTT. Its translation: CASSPIAGDTDTQYF.